A single sample gave rise to the 25 T cell receptor beta chains below, sequenced in a study of cytomegalovirus exposure and HLA in healthy donors. The PCR employed 60 Vbeta primers together with 13 Jbeta primers. Libraries were prepared by immunoSEQ multiplex PCR; TCRdb keeps only in-frame clonotypes and omits some of them. Counted here are around 140,000 clones, approximately 72% occurring once; the ten biggest clones make up 5.5% to 7.5%. The specimen sequenced was PBMCs. These receptors all stem from a woman aged 60-75 years in good health and CMV-seronegative.

This CDR3 is CASSLGASGRETQYF. In DNA, the CDR3 is TGTGCCAGCAGCCTGGGCGCTAGCGGGAGGGAGACCCAGTACTTC. This chain connects TRBV11-2 to TRBJ2-5, with 11 bases aligning to TRBD2. The CDR3 runs to 15 residues. Germline assignment: CDR1 SGHAT and CDR2 FQNNGV. V lost 5 bases to trimming and J lost 5 bases; unmatched junction nucleotides: 7.

The genes are TRBV5-1 and TRBJ2-7; perhaps TRBD2 as D (5 bases). The CDR3 has 16 residues. V shed 4 bases and J shed 3 bases, with 20 bases lying between them. Germline assignment: CDR1 SGHRS and CDR2 YFSETQ. CDR3: CASSLISGQAFYEQYF. DNA of the CDR3: TGCGCCAGCAGCCTAATAAGCGGCCAGGCCTTCTACGAGCAGTACTTC.

About this clone: An end of the junction does not agree with germline; a read error may underlie this. The V and J genes are TRBV7-9 and TRBJ2-1, with 11 bases that match TRBD2. This CDR3 spans 16 amino acids. Germline V CDR1 and CDR2: SEHNR, FQNEAQ (reference sequence). In DNA form, the CDR3 reads TGTTCCAGCAGCTTCTCTAGCGGGAGGAAAGTTAATGAGCAGTTCTTC. Its protein product is CSSSFSSGRKVNEQFF.

The chain links TRBV18 to TRBJ2-1; 8 positions agree with TRBD2. After removal of 6 bases from V and 8 bases from J, the junction contained 12 bases not matched to a gene. The CDR3 runs to 15 residues. CDR1 is KGHSH and CDR2 is LQKENI in the germline V gene. This CDR3 is CASSKSGAGGHEQFF. The CDR3 DNA reads as TGTGCCAGCTCTAAATCCGGGGCGGGAGGCCATGAGCAGTTCTTC. Drawing the rest from reference TRBV18 and TRBJ2-1, the complete variable domain is NAGVMQNPRHLVRRRGQEARLRCSPMKGHSHVYWYRQLPEEGLKFMVYLQKENIIDESGMPKERFSAEFPKEGPSILRIQQVVRGDSAAYFCASSKSGAGGHEQFFGPGTRLTVL.

Note on this clone: Mismatch with germline at one junction end may stem from a read error. This chain uses TRBV7-9 with TRBJ2-1, with 10 positions matching TRBD2. Per germline, CDR1 SEHNR and CDR2 FQNEAQ (reference sequence). The CDR3 is 16 amino acids. For the CDR3, the DNA is TGTTCCAGCAGCCCCCGGGCTAGCGGGAGTTTCAATGAGCAGTTCTTC. Amino acid sequence: CSSSPRASGSFNEQFF.

The rearrangement uses TRBV18 and TRBJ2-3, with D possibly being TRBD2 (6 bases). The CDR3 is made up of 15 amino acids. Trimming took off 4 bases at V and 8 bases at J, with 19 bases between the two ends. Germline loops: CDR1 KGHSH, CDR2 LQKENI. The CDR3 bases are TGTGCCAGCTCACTAGCACGGGGGAGTTCGGGTACGCAGTATTTT. The encoded protein is CASSLARGSSGTQYF.

This rearrangement joins TRBV4-2 to TRBJ1-2; 10 nucleotides line up with TRBD1. V gave up 5 bases and J gave up 8 bases; unmatched junction bases: 8. The CDR3 has 14 residues. CDR1 is LGHNA, CDR2 YNFKEQ, per germline. Written as DNA, the CDR3 is TGTGCCAGCAGCTATACCGGGACAGGGGTCGGCTACACCTTC. The encoded protein is CASSYTGTGVGYTF.

In nucleotides, the CDR3 is TGTGCCAGCAGCCGAGACAATTCCTACGAGCAGTACTTC. Translating gives CASSRDNSYEQYF. The rearrangement uses TRBV7-3 and TRBJ2-5, with D uncertain. The tail of the sequence fits TRBJ2-7 better, so the J call may be wrong. The CDR3 has 13 amino acids. Germline V gene data show CDR1 as SGHTA and CDR2 as FQGTGA.

This chain connects TRBV6-1 to TRBJ2-3; 8 nucleotides line up with TRBD2. Germline trimming cut 4 bases from V and 0 bases from J; bases unmatched to any gene: 6. Looked up from germline, CDR1 is MNHNS and CDR2 is SASEGT. There are 16 residues in the CDR3. CDR3 amino acids: CASSAGTRSSTDTQYF. The CDR3, as DNA: TGTGCCAGCAGTGCCGGGACTAGGTCTAGCACAGATACGCAGTATTTT.

The chain recombines TRBV5-4 with TRBJ1-1; 7 nucleotides match TRBD1. The CDR3 covers 14 residues. V was clipped by 3 bases and J by 1 base; unmatched bases: 3. CDR1 and CDR2 (germline): SGHNT, YYREEE (reference sequence). The CDR3 DNA reads TGTGCCAGCAGCTCCCGGACAGGGAACACTGAAGCTTTCTTT. Amino acid sequence: CASSSRTGNTEAFF.

The V and J genes are TRBV20-1 and TRBJ2-7; TRBD1 matches 8 bases. This CDR3 is built from 11 residues. Germline V lookup: CDR1 DFQATT, CDR2 SNEGSKA (reference sequence). After removal of 6 bases from V and 9 bases from J, the junction contained 7 bases not matched to a gene. CDR3 sequence: CSAALQGGQYF. CDR3 coding DNA: TGCAGTGCGGCCCTACAGGGGGGGCAGTACTTC.

V is TRBV9 and J is TRBJ1-3; D is uncertain. Per germline, CDR1 SGDLS and CDR2 YYNGEE. This CDR3 comprises 13 residues. The V gene lost 4 bases and the J gene lost 4 bases, with 9 bases spanning the gap. In DNA, the CDR3 is TGTGCCAGCAGCCCCTCGGGAGGAAACACCATATATTTT. The encoded protein is CASSPSGGNTIYF.

This rearrangement joins TRBV7-2 to TRBJ2-7, with TRBD1 matching 10 bases. The CDR3 has 15 amino acids. With V trimmed by 3 bases and J by 4 bases, 6 bases remained unmatched. Germline lookup yields CDR1 SGHTA and CDR2 FQGNSA. CDR3 sequence: CASSFETGQGYEQYF. CDR3 DNA sequence: TGTGCCAGCAGCTTCGAAACGGGACAGGGGTACGAGCAGTACTTC.

This clone was observed a handful of times. The chain's CDR3 is CASSPRLAGGYEQYF. The CDR3 coding sequence is TGCGCCAGCAGCCCGAGGCTAGCGGGTGGCTACGAGCAGTACTTC. J is TRBJ2-7 and V is TRBV4-1; 8 nucleotides match TRBD2. The CDR3 length is 15 residues. CDR1 and CDR2 from the germline V gene are MGHRA and YSYEKL. The ends lost 4 bases at V and 3 bases at J; junction bases unmatched: 8.

This clone showed up many times. V gene TRBV5-1 combines with J gene TRBJ2-6; D perhaps matches TRBD1 (5 bases). CDR1 and CDR2 (germline): SGHRS, YFSETQ. The CDR3 loop spans 17 amino acids. V lost 0 bases and J 0 bases, leaving 10 bases between the germline ends. The CDR3 sequence is CASSLDGQGSGANVLTF. In DNA, the CDR3 is TGCGCCAGCAGCTTGGATGGTCAGGGCTCTGGGGCCAACGTCCTGACTTTC.

The chain uses TRBV4-1 and TRBJ2-7, with 7 bases lining up with TRBD1. CDR1 and CDR2 (germline): MGHRA, YSYEKL. The CDR3 sequence is 16 residues long. Unmatched junction bases numbered 6, after V lost 1 base and J lost 0 bases. The CDR3 DNA is TGCGCCAGCAGCCAAGGCCGACAGGGAAGCTCCTACGAGCAGTACTTC. Its protein is CASSQGRQGSSYEQYF.

This chain connects TRBV18 to TRBJ2-3, with a weak D call TRBD2 (6 bases). This CDR3 contains 15 residues. V was pared by 5 bases and J by 3 bases, with 15 bases between. Germline CDR1 is KGHSH and CDR2 is LQKENI. Written as DNA, the CDR3 is TGTGCCAGCTCATCCGGAATAGCGGCGACAGATACGCAGTATTTT. Translating gives CASSSGIAATDTQYF.

This clone was observed a single time. The chain is built from TRBV28 and TRBJ2-7, with 9 bases aligning to TRBD1. Germline-derived CDR1 and CDR2 are MDHEN and SYDVKM. The CDR3 spans 13 residues. Losses at the gene ends were 8 bases for V and 3 bases for J; bases not matched to a gene: 5. The DNA of the CDR3 is TGTGCCAGCTGGGACAGGGCGGACTACGAGCAGTACTTC. It translates to CASWDRADYEQYF.

This chain connects TRBV4-2 to TRBJ2-5; D perhaps matches TRBD2 (6 bases). The J call is in doubt because the DNA end fits TRBJ2-7 better. The CDR3 is made up of 15 amino acids. Germline lookup yields CDR1 LGHNA and CDR2 YNFKEQ. The CDR3 reads CASSQERYAGREQYF. CDR3 nucleotide sequence: TGTGCCAGCAGCCAAGAACGGTACGCGGGGCGCGAGCAGTACTTC.

V gene TRBV7-9 combines with J gene TRBJ1-2; 8 bases map to TRBD1. In germline, CDR1 is SEHNR, CDR2 FQNEAQ (reference sequence). Trimming took 5 bases from V and 4 from J; bases not matched to a gene: 12. The CDR3 contains 16 residues. DNA of the CDR3: TGTGCCAGCAGCACCGGGACAGGCGCCTACATCTATGGCTACACCTTC. It encodes CASSTGTGAYIYGYTF.

The chain recombines TRBV5-1 with TRBJ2-1; TRBD2 matches 14 bases. V gave up 4 bases and J gave up 6 bases; unmatched junction bases: 3. Germline CDR1 SGHRS, CDR2 YFSETQ. The CDR3 extends over 15 amino acids. As DNA, the CDR3 is TGCGCCAGCAGCGCCGGACTAGCGGGGGGCAATGAGCAGTTCTTC. Protein: CASSAGLAGGNEQFF.

This CDR3 reads CASSLVGSGRAGETQYF. CDR3 bases: TGCGCCAGCAGCTTGGTTGGTAGCGGGAGGGCTGGGGAGACCCAGTACTTC. V gene TRBV5-1 combines with J gene TRBJ2-5; TRBD2 agrees at 11 bases. The germline V gene has CDR1 SGHRS and CDR2 YFSETQ. The J segment lost 5 bases and the V segment lost 0 bases, leaving 9 bases of the junction unmatched. The CDR3 is made up of 17 amino acids. The full variable domain, its missing parts supplied by reference TRBV5-1 and TRBJ2-5, is KAGVTQTPRYLIKTRGQQVTLSCSPISGHRSVSWYQQTPGQGLQFLFEYFSETQRNKGNFPGRFSGRQFSNSRSEMNVSTLELGDSALYLCASSLVGSGRAGETQYFGPGTRLLVL.

This chain connects TRBV27 to TRBJ1-4, with TRBD1 matching 9 bases. The J segment lost 5 bases and the V segment lost 4 bases, leaving 14 bases of the junction unmatched. Germline-derived CDR1 and CDR2 are MNHEY and SMNVEV (reference sequence). The CDR3 contains 18 residues. CDR3 nucleotide sequence: TGTGCCAGCAGTTCAGAAGGGCTACAGGGGGCCGAAAATGAAAAACTGTTTTTT. Amino acids: CASSSEGLQGAENEKLFF.

The chain employs TRBV15 and TRBJ2-2; D is possibly TRBD1 (7 bases). The CDR3 totals 14 residues. The V and J ends lost 5 bases and 3 bases respectively, with 10 bases between them. Per the germline V gene, CDR1 is LNHNV and CDR2 is YYDKDF (reference sequence). As DNA, the CDR3 is TGTGCCACCAGCCCAGGGGGGTACACCGGGGAGCTGTTTTTT. It codes for CATSPGGYTGELFF.

The chain couples TRBV7-2 to TRBJ2-1; the D is unclear. In germline, CDR1 is SGHTA, CDR2 FQGNSA. The CDR3 consists of 16 residues. V lost 2 bases and J 4 bases, leaving 15 bases between the germline ends. CDR3 DNA sequence: TGTGCCAGCAGCTTAACGATTTCTAGACCTTACAATGAGCAGTTCTTC. Translation: CASSLTISRPYNEQFF.